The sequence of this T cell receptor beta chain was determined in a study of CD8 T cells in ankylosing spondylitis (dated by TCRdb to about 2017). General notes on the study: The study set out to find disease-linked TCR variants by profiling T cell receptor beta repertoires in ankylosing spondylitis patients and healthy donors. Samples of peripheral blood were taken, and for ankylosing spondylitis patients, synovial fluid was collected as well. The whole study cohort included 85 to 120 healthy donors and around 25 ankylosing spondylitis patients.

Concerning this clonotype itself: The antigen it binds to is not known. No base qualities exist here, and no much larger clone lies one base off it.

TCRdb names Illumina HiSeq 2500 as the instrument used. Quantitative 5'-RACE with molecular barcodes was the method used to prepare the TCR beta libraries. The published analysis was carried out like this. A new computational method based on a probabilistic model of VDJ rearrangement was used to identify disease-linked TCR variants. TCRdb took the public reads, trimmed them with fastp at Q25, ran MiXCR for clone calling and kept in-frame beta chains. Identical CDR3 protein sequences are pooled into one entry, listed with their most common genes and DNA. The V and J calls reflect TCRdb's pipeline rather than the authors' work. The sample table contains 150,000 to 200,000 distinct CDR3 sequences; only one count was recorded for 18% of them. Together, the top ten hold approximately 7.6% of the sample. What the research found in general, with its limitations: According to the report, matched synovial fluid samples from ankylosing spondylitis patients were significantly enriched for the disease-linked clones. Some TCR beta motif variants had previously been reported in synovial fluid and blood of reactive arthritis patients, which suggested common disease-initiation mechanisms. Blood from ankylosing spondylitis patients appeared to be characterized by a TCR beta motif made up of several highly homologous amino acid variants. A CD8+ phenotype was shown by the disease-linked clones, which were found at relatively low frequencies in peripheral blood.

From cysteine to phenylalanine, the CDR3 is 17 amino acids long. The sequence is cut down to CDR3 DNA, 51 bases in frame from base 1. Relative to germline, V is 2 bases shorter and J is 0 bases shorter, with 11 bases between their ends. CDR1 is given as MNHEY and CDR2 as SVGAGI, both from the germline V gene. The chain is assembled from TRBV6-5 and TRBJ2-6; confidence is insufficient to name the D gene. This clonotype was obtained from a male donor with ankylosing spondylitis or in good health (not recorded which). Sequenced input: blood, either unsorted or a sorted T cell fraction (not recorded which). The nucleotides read TGTGCCAGCAGTTACGGCCGGGCCCCCTCTGGGGCCAACGTCCTGACTTTC. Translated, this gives CASSYGRAPSGANVLTF.